The clone carrying this T cell receptor beta chain occurred a few times. Its matching antigen is unknown. Trimming removed 3 bases from V and 2 bases from J, with 12 bases in between. The CDR3 runs 15 residues. Germline lookup yields CDR1 LNHDA and CDR2 SQIVND (reference sequence). These data belong to a study of response to subunit inactivated influenza vaccine. TCRdb analysed the RT-PCR reads with MiXCR anew, one entry per CDR3 protein. The sample lists hundreds of thousands of distinct CDR3 sequences; 7.6% were seen once. Study outcomes and limitations: Authors proposed each seasonal influenza vaccination draws in few new T cells.

J is TRBJ2-3 and V is TRBV19; a weak D match, TRBD2 (5 bases). Sequencing was performed on PBMCs from blood, taken approximately 25 months after vaccination. The clonotype originates from a man aged 50-75 years who received an inactivated influenza vaccine. The DNA for the CDR3 is TGTGCCAGTAGTATGTACTCGGACTCCACAGATACGCAGTATTTT. It yields the protein CASSMYSDSTDTQYF.